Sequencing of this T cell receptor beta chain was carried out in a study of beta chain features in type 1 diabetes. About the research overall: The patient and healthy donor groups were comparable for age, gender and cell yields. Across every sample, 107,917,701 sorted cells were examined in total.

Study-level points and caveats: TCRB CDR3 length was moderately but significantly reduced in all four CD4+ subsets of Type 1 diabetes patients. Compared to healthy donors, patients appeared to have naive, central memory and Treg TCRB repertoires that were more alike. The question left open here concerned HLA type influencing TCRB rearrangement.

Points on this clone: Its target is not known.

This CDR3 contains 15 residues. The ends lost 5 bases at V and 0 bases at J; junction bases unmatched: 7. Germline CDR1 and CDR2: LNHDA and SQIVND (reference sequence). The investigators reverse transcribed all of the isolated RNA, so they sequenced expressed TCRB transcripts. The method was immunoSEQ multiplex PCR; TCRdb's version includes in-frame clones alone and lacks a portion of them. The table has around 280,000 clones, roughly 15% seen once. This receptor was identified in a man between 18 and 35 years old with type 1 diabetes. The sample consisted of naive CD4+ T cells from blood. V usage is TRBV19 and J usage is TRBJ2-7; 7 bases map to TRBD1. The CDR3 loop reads CASSSRQGTSYEQYF. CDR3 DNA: TGTGCCAGTAGTTCTCGACAGGGTACCTCCTACGAGCAGTACTTC.